This T cell receptor (beta chain) appears in the sequencing data of a study of cytomegalovirus exposure and HLA in healthy donors. Broader study findings: Evidence from a later analysis indicated that most CMV-associated TCR beta chains looked HLA-restricted.

The PCR made use of 60 Vbeta and 13 Jbeta primers. Libraries were prepared by immunoSEQ multiplex PCR; TCRdb keeps only in-frame clonotypes and omits some of them. The top ten clones hold less than 4.5% of a sample with around 100,000 clones, roughly 79% of them seen once. Each of the donors was a healthy bone marrow donor. Comments on this clone: The antigen is unknown.

The CDR3 length is 17 residues. Germline V gene sequence: CDR1 ENHRY, CDR2 SYGVKD. With V trimmed by 4 bases and J by 4 bases, 8 bases remained unmatched. This receptor was obtained from a woman in her 70s in good health and CMV-seropositive. The chain carries TRBV10-3 and TRBJ2-5, with TRBD2 matching 14 bases. Sequenced sample: PBMCs. For the CDR3, the DNA is TGTGCCATCAGTGGAAGACTAGCGGGAGGGCCAGGAGAGACCCAGTACTTC. Translated, it gives CAISGRLAGGPGETQYF.